Below, one TCR beta chain is given with its context. CDR3 length equals 15 residues. With 5 bases removed from V and 7 bases from J, the gap between germline ends came to 18 bases. In germline, CDR1 is MDHEN, CDR2 SYDVKM. Participants came from some 26 US areas, aged roughly 18 to 89 years. Participant reports of clinical history set cohort assignment. Recovered status in Cohort 3 required two negative PCRs, clearance, or symptom resolution. This sample is part of a study of blood T cell repertoires in COVID-19. In the authors' methods: Estimation of nucleated cell counts was performed using reference gene primer amplification. This table comes from immunoSEQ multiplex PCR, and its TCRdb copy is limited to in-frame clones, with some not included. D and trimming come from the DNA, and the V and J calls and clone size come from that table. The profile shows around 310,000 clones, approximately 88% of them singletons.

The TCR was taken from a young man who had recovered from COVID-19. The sequencing sample was made of PBMCs or T cells enriched from blood (not recorded which). V gene TRBV28 combines with J gene TRBJ1-3; D is possibly TRBD1 (6 bases). This CDR3 is CASSPGIAGANTIYF. The CDR3 coding sequence is TGTGCCAGCAGTCCTGGGATAGCAGGGGCCAACACCATATATTTT.